This T cell receptor (beta chain) was sequenced for a study of CD8+ T cells in alopecia areata. In each case, RNA was isolated and then reverse transcribed into cDNA as the sequencing template. Sequencing used immunoSEQ multiplex PCR; TCRdb keeps in-frame clones, though not all of them. Of 90,000 to 100,000 clones listed, 40% to 45% are singletons. The germline V gene encodes CDR1 SGHDT and CDR2 YYEEEE. This CDR3 has 13 amino acids. The ends lost 0 bases at V and 14 bases at J; junction bases unmatched: 8. V is TRBV5-6 and J is TRBJ1-2; 9 bases agree with TRBD1. The origin of this receptor is a human donor with alopecia areata. The sample taken for sequencing was CD4+ T cells sorted from blood. The CDR3 here is CASSLAGTGFKTF. The CDR3 nucleotides are TGTGCCAGCAGCTTGGCCGGGACAGGGTTTAAAACCTTC. Full variable domain (rest looked up from reference TRBV5-6 and TRBJ1-2): DAGVTQSPTHLIKTRGQQVTLRCSPKSGHDTVSWYQQALGQGPQFIFQYYEEEERQRGNFPDRFSGHQFPNYSSELNVNALLLGDSALYLCASSLAGTGFKTFGSGTRLTVV.